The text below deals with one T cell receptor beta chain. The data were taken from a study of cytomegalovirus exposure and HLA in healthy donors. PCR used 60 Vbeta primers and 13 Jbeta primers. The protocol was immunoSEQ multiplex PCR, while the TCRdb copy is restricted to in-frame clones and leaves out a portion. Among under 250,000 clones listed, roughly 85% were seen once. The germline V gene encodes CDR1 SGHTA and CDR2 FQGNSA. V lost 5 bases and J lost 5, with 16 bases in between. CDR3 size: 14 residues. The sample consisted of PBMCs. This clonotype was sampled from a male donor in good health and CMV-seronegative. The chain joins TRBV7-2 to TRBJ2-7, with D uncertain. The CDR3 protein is CASSMTPGFDEQYF. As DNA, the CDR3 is TGTGCCAGCAGCATGACCCCGGGTTTTGACGAGCAGTACTTC.